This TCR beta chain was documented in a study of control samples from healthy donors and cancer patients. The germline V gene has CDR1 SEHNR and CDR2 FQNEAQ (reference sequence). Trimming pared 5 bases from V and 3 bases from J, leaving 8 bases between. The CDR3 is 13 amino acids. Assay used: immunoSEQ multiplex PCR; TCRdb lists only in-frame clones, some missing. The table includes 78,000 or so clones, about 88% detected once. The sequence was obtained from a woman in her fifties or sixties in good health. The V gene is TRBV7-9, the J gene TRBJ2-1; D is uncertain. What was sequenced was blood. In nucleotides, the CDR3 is TGTGCCAGCAGCCTCGACAACTACAATGAGCAGTTCTTC. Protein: CASSLDNYNEQFF.